A single sample gave rise to the 5 T cell receptor beta chains below, sequenced in a study of Graves' ophthalmopathy and Graves' hyperthyroidism. The authors amplified TCR beta CDR3 regions, and they did so from RNA transcripts for repertoire sequencing. HTBI primers served in a first-round RT-PCR, which a second-round multiplex PCR followed. One entry per CDR3 protein results from TCRdb running MiXCR on the multiplex PCR reads. The data contain hundreds of thousands of distinct CDR3 sequences, more than 40% of them seen just once; the ten biggest clones take up over 2.5%. Specimen: peripheral blood. Receptors were obtained from an adult man with Graves' ophthalmopathy.

This clonotype has only a few counts. The genes are TRBV24-1 and TRBJ2-1; D call uncertain. Germline CDR1 KGHDR, CDR2 SFDVKD. V was cut by 3 bases and J by 15 bases, with 20 bases left in between. This CDR3 comprises 14 residues. Here the CDR3 DNA reads TGTGCCACCAGTGATCCCTCCGGAAGCGAGCGCGCGTTCTTC. Amino acids: CATSDPSGSERAFF.

This clonotype was detected ten times or more. The chain links TRBV29-1 to TRBJ2-3; 7 bases are shared with TRBD2. With 4 bases clipped from V and 3 bases from J, the junction kept 7 bases outside the gene matches. The CDR3 consists of 14 residues. The V gene's germline CDR1 is SQVTM and CDR2 ANQGSEA. The DNA of the CDR3 is TGCAGCGTTGGAAAGGGCGGGAGTACAGATACGCAGTATTTT. Its protein product is CSVGKGGSTDTQYF.

Many counts were recorded for this clonotype. The genes are TRBV2 and TRBJ1-1, with 8 bases lining up with TRBD1. The germline V gene has CDR1 SNHLY and CDR2 FYNNEI. Unmatched junction bases numbered 1, after V lost 4 bases and J lost 0 bases. This CDR3 has 14 amino acids. The CDR3 is CASSVQGVNTEAFF. In nucleotides, the CDR3 is TGTGCCAGCAGTGTACAGGGGGTGAACACTGAAGCTTTCTTT.

As regards this clonotype: A clone one base away is much larger, so this may be a read error. The V call is TRBV4-1, the J call TRBJ1-2; maybe TRBD1 (5 bases). Germline V gene sequence: CDR1 MGHRA, CDR2 YSYEKL. CDR3 length: 15 residues. CDR3: CASSQLPGPIYGDTF. Here the CDR3 DNA reads TGCGCCAGCAGCCAACTACCGGGACCCATTTATGGCGACACCTTC.

The chain uses TRBV4-3 and TRBJ1-2; TRBD1 is a possible D gene (5 bases). V was pared by 4 bases and J by 2 bases, with 11 bases between. The CDR3 has 14 residues. The V gene's germline CDR1 is LGHNA and CDR2 YSLEER. In nucleotides, the CDR3 is TGCGCCAGCAGCCCGGACATACTAAACTATGGCTACACCTTC. This gives the protein CASSPDILNYGYTF.